This TCR beta chain was captured by sequencing in a study of blood T cell repertoires in COVID-19. The overall study: Samples taken during acute and convalescent COVID-19 were collected in the United States, Italy and Spain. T cells, B-cell-depleted T cells, or PBMCs supplied cDNA or gDNA.

This clone was picked up one time. CDR1 SGHRS and CDR2 YFSETQ come from the germline V gene. V gave up 1 base and J gave up 7 bases, with 18 bases separating them. CDR3 length: 15 residues. Authors' data handling: Amplification of reference gene primers provided the estimated nucleated cell counts. Data came from immunoSEQ multiplex PCR; TCRdb stores just in-frame clones and leaves some out. D and trimming were read from the DNA, whereas the V and J calls and clone size are those reported in that table. The sample includes approximately 280,000 clones, roughly 89% of them seen just once. The chain has TRBV5-1 and TRBJ2-7, with a weak D call TRBD2 (6 bases). The sequence derives from a man in his forties or fifties with acute or convalescent COVID-19. Sequencing input: peripheral blood. The CDR3 here is CASSLTRGALGEQYF. Here the CDR3 DNA reads TGCGCCAGCAGCTTGACGCGCGGGGCCCTTGGGGAGCAGTACTTC.